This T cell receptor (beta chain) was sequenced during a study of T cells in Graves' hyperthyroidism and ophthalmopathy (dated by TCRdb to the late 2010s). Regarding the research as a whole: Peripheral blood samples were taken at initial diagnosis, before any treatment was given. To identify TCR V-J signatures that set the groups apart, the researchers used a discovery cohort of about a hundred patients, made up of approximately 43 with Graves' ophthalmopathy and about 60 with stable Graves' hyperthyroidism. Prospective prediction of ophthalmopathy was tested in an independent validation cohort consisting of roughly 20 hyperthyroidism patients and around 16 patients who later progressed to ophthalmopathy. The 95 to 100 discovery patients were randomly divided into training and test sets at a 7:3 ratio. The study also compared thyroid tissue and blood T-cell repertoires from several Graves' hyperthyroidism patients. After blood sampling, hyperthyroidism patients were treated with methimazole at a starting dose of 30 mg daily, and ophthalmopathy patients were treated with high-dose intravenous methylprednisolone. TCR Vbeta CDR3 sequencing of 140 or so peripheral blood samples (around 45 ophthalmopathy, around 80 hyperthyroidism and approximately 17 progressor patients) is reported in the paper.

The TCR beta CDR3 regions were amplified from the RNA transcripts. The TCR CDR3 was subjected to a first round of RT-PCR using the HTBI primer set and the Qiagen OneStep RT-PCR kit. Libraries were constructed in a second round of multiplex PCR, after which size selection and purification were performed. Sequencing of the libraries was done on an Illumina HiSeq2000 using paired-end 100 bp reads. Per the authors' processing: SOAPnuke was used to process the raw data, throwing out any read that contained adapters or uncalled bases, had a mean Phred below 15, or lacked an exact constant-primer or identifier match. COPE v1.2.5 was used to merge high-quality paired reads, and clonotypes were defined as unique nucleotide sequences. MiTCR v1.1 was used to align clonotypes to the IMGT TRBV, TRBD and TRBJ reference segments. The analysis included only V-J combinations with a frequency above 0.0001, which together covered approximately 99% of the repertoires. The TCS score was defined as the ratio of F50 (clonal expansion) to E x V (chaos), calculated using BLOSUM62-based TCRdist between CDR3 peptides within each V-J. Welch's t-statistics and random forest reduced fewer than 550 V-J features to 13, which were used in a naive Bayes classifier (R e1071). The Morisita-Horn index was used to measure how similar the thyroid and blood repertoires were. TCRdb applied fastp at Q25 and MiXCR to the public reads, then kept only in-frame beta chains. When rows share a CDR3 protein, they turn into one entry using the most common DNA and genes. The V and J calls come from TCRdb's annotation, not from the publication. This sample has roughly 40,000 distinct CDR3 sequences in its table, and 52% of those were observed once. The ten largest clones represent about 17% of the sample.

Moderately to severely active disease, a Clinical Activity Score of at least 3, a NOSPECS grade of at least 4, and a duration under 3 months were present in ophthalmopathy patients. Exclusion was applied to patients with uncontrolled infections, other autoimmune diseases, pregnancy or lactation. Clinical symptoms, serum thyroxine and TRAb, thyroid ultrasound, and orbital computed tomography formed the basis for the diagnoses. PBMCs were separated from roughly 10 ml of fresh peripheral blood using Ficoll-Paque density gradient centrifugation. Total RNA was extracted using Trizol reagent, and RNA quality was assessed on an Agilent 2100 Bioanalyzer. On the study overall, not on this receptor specifically: No statistical method was used to fix the sample size in advance, and group allocation was not hidden from the investigators. Most expanded thyroid clonotypes (frequency above 0.001) were also found in blood, which suggests that blood repertoires may mirror thyroid immune responses. A model built on a 13 V-J signature distinguished ophthalmopathy from stable hyperthyroidism, reaching roughly 88% sensitivity and approximately 81% specificity in cross-validation and 80%/75% in testing. In validation, the model predicted progression to ophthalmopathy with around 71% sensitivity and approximately 78% specificity, a median of about six months before onset.

To note about this clonotype: This receptor's antigen is unknown. There are no base qualities to consult, and no much larger clone falls within one base.

At the junction V is shortened by 7 bases and J by 5 bases; bases outside the gene matches: 10. From cysteine to phenylalanine, the CDR3 is 14 amino acids long. Only CDR3 DNA remains: 42 bases, in frame from the first base. CDR1 and CDR2, looked up from the germline V gene, are MNHNS and SASEGT. This receptor was identified in a man aged 35 to 55 with Graves' ophthalmopathy. This chain is built from TRBV6-1 and TRBJ1-1, and TRBD1 aligns with 7 junction nucleotides. The sample comprised blood. The DNA reads TGTGCCAGCAACGATGAGGGGGCATGGACTGAAGCTTTCTTT. This is translated as CASNDEGAWTEAFF.